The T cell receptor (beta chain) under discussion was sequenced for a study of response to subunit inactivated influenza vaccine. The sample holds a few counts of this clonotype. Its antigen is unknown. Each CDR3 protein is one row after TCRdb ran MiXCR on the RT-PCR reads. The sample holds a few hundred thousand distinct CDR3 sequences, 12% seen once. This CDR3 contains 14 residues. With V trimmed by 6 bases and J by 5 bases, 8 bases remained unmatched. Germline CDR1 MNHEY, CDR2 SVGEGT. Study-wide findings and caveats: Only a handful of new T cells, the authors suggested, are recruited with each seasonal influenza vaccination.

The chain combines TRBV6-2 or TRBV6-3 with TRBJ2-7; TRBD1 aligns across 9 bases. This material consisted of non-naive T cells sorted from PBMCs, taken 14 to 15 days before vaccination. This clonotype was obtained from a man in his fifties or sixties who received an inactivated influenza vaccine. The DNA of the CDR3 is TGTGCCAGCAGGAAACAGGGGGCGCGCGACGAGCAGTACTTC. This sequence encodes CASRKQGARDEQYF.